The sequence of this T cell receptor (beta chain) was determined in a study of cytomegalovirus exposure and HLA in healthy donors. This PCR relied on a set of 60 Vbeta primers and 13 Jbeta primers. Profiled with immunoSEQ multiplex PCR; TCRdb holds only in-frame clones, not every one. Of 140,000 to 150,000 clones listed, roughly 80% are singletons. Regarding donors, all were healthy bone marrow donors. The material sequenced was PBMCs. This sequence originates from a woman aged 40 to 49 in good health and CMV-seropositive.

DNA of the CDR3: TGCACCAGCAGCTTCAACGAGCAGTACTTC. Amino acids: CTSSFNEQYF. The chain recombines TRBV1 with TRBJ2-5; TRBD2 was called by the table and not checked on the DNA. The J call may be wrong; the DNA end is better matched by TRBJ2-7. TRBV1 is termed a pseudogene. The CDR3 covers 10 residues.